This TCR beta chain was found in a study of technical replicates of blood from several donors. The table came from immunoSEQ multiplex PCR; TCRdb's copy has only in-frame clones and leaves some out. Among about 100,000 clones, approximately 96% were seen once, and the ten largest hold around 0.24%. The germline gives CDR1 SGHAT, CDR2 FQNNGV. The V gene lost 8 bases and the J gene lost 8 bases, with 15 bases spanning the gap. This CDR3 region has 12 residues. The material sequenced was T cells isolated from PBMCs. V and J are TRBV11-2 and TRBJ1-1, with no clear D. The origin of this receptor is a human donor in good health. CDR3 DNA: TGTGCCAGCCAGGATATGGACTCCGAAGCTTTCTTT. Translated, it gives CASQDMDSEAFF. The entire variable domain, with the rest obtained from reference TRBV11-2 and TRBJ1-1, is as follows: EAGVAQSPRYKIIEKRQSVAFWCNPISGHATLYWYQQILGQGPKLLIQFQNNGVVDDSQLPKDRFSAERLKGVDSTLKIQPAKLEDSAVYLCASQDMDSEAFFGQGTRLTVV.